The TCR beta chain described here comes from a study of cytomegalovirus exposure and HLA in healthy donors. General study findings and limits: Across HLA loci, a later analysis found differing TCR association rates, with DRB1 most and HLA-C fewest.

Primers: 60 Vbeta forward and 13 Jbeta reverse. TCRdb keeps only in-frame clones here, not all; method: immunoSEQ multiplex PCR. The repertoire consists of over 110,000 clones, with more than 75% occurring once and the leading ten covering about 3.2%. Notes on this clone: Its antigen is not identified.

The germline V and J ends were trimmed by 7 bases and 7 bases, with 18 bases remaining between them. Germline loops: CDR1 SGHRS, CDR2 YFSETQ. This CDR3 has 13 amino acids. The chain combines TRBV5-1 with TRBJ2-7, with D perhaps TRBD1 (6 bases). Source material: PBMCs. The origin of this receptor is a female donor in good health and CMV-seronegative. CDR3 residues: CASGIQGHLEQYF. Here the CDR3 DNA reads TGCGCCAGCGGCATTCAGGGGCACCTGGAGCAGTACTTC.